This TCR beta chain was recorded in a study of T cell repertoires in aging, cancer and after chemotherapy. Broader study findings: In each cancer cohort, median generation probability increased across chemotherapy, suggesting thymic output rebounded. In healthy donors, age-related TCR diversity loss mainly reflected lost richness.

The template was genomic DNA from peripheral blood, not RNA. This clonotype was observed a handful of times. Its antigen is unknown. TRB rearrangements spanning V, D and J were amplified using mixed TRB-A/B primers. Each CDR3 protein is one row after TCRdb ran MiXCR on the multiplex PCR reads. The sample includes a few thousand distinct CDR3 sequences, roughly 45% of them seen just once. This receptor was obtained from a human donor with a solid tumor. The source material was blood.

The CDR3 DNA reads TGTGCCAGCAGAACCCAAAAGACAGGGGCGGGGAGCACTGAAGCTTTCTTT. This codes for CASRTQKTGAGSTEAFF. V usage is TRBV6-5 and J usage is TRBJ1-1; TRBD1 aligns across 8 bases. The CDR3 covers 17 residues. The germline gives CDR1 MNHEY, CDR2 SVGAGI. The V gene end was trimmed by 6 bases and the J gene end by 4 bases; junction bases not matched to a gene: 16.